This T cell receptor beta chain came from a study of cytomegalovirus exposure and HLA in healthy donors. General study results and limits: The authors confirmed in vitro that a few CMV-associated chains were specific for CMV antigens. While the bulk of TCR sequences proved rare, some public TCRs turned up in many donors.

Only one count was recorded for this clone. The antigen remains undetermined. The repertoire was sequenced with immunoSEQ multiplex PCR; TCRdb's copy has only in-frame clones and lacks some. This table has about 68,000 clones, 95% to 97% appearing once. Germline V gene sequence: CDR1 SGHAT, CDR2 FQNNGV. The CDR3 sequence is 15 residues long. V was pared by 4 bases and J by 7 bases, with 10 bases of the junction left unmatched. The sequencing input was PBMCs. The TCR sequence derives from a man in his late teens or twenties in good health and CMV-seronegative. The J gene is TRBJ2-5, the V gene TRBV11-2; 9 bases are shared with TRBD1. DNA for the CDR3: TGTGCCAGCAGCTCAATGTATGGGACAGGGAGGACCCAGTACTTC. It translates to CASSSMYGTGRTQYF.